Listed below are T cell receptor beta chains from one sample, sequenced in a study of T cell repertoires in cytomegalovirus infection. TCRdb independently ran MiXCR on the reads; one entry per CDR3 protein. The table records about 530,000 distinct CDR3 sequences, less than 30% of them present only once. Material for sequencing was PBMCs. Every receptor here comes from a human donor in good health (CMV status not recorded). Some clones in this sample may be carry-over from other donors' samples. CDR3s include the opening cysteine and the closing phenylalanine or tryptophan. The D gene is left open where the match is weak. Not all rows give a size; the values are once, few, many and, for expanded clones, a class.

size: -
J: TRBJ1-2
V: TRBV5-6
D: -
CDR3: CASSSTGSYNYGYTF
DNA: TGTGCCAGCAGCTCGACGGGAAGCTATAACTATGGCTACACCTTC

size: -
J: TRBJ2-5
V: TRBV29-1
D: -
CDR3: CSVEDGGETQYF
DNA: TGCAGCGTTGAAGACGGGGGAGAGACCCAGTACTTC

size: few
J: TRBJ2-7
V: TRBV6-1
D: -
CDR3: CASSELSLLPREQYF
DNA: TGTGCCAGCAGTGAACTCTCTCTACTTCCAAGGGAGCAGTACTTC

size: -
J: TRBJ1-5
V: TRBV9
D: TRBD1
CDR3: CASSETGDPNQPQHF
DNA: TGTGCCAGCAGCGAAACAGGGGACCCGAATCAGCCCCAGCATTTT

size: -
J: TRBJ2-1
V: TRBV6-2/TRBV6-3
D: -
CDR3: CASTLDGVYNEQFF
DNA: TGTGCCAGCACCCTGGACGGAGTCTACAATGAGCAGTTCTTC

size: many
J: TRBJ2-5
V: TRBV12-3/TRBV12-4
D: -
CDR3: CASSILSQETQYF
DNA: TGTGCCAGCAGTATACTCAGCCAAGAGACCCAGTACTTC

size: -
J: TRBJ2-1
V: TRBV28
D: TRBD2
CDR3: CASSFVASGNNEQFF
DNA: TGTGCCAGCAGTTTCGTCGCTAGCGGGAACAATGAGCAGTTCTTC

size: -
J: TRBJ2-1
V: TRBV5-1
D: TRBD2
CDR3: CASSSGLAASGEQFF
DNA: TGCGCCAGCAGCTCGGGACTAGCGGCTTCTGGGGAGCAGTTCTTC

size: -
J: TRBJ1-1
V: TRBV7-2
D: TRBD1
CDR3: CASSLLPGQGAQAFF
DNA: TGTGCCAGCAGCTTGCTTCCGGGACAGGGGGCCCAAGCTTTCTTT

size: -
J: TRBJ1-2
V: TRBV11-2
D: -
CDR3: CASSRPGGNYGYTF
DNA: TGTGCCAGCAGCCGGCCAGGCGGAAACTATGGCTACACCTTC

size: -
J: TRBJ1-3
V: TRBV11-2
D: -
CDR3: CASSPNPGGGNTIYF
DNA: TGTGCCAGCAGCCCTAACCCAGGCGGAGGAAACACCATATATTTT

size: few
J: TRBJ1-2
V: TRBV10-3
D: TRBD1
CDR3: CAVGRDRADYGYTF
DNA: TGTGCCGTGGGCCGGGACAGGGCGGACTATGGCTACACCTTC

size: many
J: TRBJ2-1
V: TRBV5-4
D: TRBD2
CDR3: CASSLSGRSIYNEQFF
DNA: TGTGCCAGCAGCTTGTCCGGGAGGTCGATCTACAATGAGCAGTTCTTC

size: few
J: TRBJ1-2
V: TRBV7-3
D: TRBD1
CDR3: CASSLSGTGEGGYTF
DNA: TGTGCCAGCAGCTTAAGTGGGACAGGGGAAGGTGGCTACACCTTC

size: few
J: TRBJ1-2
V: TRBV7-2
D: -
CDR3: CASRYGKFGGYTF
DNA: TGTGCCAGCAGATACGGGAAATTTGGAGGCTACACCTTC

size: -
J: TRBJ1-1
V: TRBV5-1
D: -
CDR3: CASSLTDTEAFF
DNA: TGCGCCAGCAGCTTGACTGACACTGAAGCTTTCTTT

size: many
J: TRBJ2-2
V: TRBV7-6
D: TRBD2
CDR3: CASSRHERGLAGGDTGELFF
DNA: TGTGCCAGCAGCCGTCACGAAAGGGGACTAGCGGGAGGGGATACCGGGGAGCTGTTTTTT

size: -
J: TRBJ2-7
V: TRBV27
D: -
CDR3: CASSFATDRTYEQYF
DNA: TGTGCCAGCAGTTTCGCGACGGACAGAACCTACGAGCAGTACTTC

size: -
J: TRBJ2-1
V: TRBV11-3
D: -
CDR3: CASSLYSAYNEQFF
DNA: TGTGCCAGCAGCTTATACAGCGCCTACAATGAGCAGTTCTTC

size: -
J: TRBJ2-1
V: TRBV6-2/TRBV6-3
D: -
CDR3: CASRLRWTNYNEQFF
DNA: TGTGCCAGCAGACTTAGGTGGACGAACTACAATGAGCAGTTCTTC

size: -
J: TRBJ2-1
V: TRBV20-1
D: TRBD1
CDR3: CSALDRESSYNEQFF
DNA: TGCAGTGCTTTAGACAGGGAGAGCTCCTACAATGAGCAGTTCTTC

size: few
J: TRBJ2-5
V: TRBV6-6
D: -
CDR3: CASSLYRDFRVEETQYF
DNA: TGTGCCAGCAGCCTATACCGGGACTTCCGGGTGGAAGAGACCCAGTACTTC

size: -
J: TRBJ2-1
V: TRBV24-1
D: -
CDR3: CATSDLSDYSYNEQFF
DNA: TGTGCCACCAGTGATTTGTCGGACTACTCCTACAATGAGCAGTTCTTC

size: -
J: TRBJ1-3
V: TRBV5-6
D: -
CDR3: CASSLVGASGNTIYF
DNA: TGTGCCAGCAGCTTGGTGGGGGCCTCTGGAAACACCATATATTTT